The rows below give T cell receptor beta chains drawn from one sample of a study of blood T cell repertoires in COVID-19. Measured with immunoSEQ multiplex PCR; TCRdb has only the in-frame clones, and not every one. The repertoire holds 150,000 to 200,000 clones, roughly 90% seen once, with about 5% in the top ten. Specimen: peripheral blood. These receptors all come from a man aged 18 to 29 with COVID-19, enrolled during active disease. Each CDR3 is given with its conserved first and last residue. A D gene is named only where the DNA matches it firmly. Expanded clones are given a class, and other clones once, few, many or no size at all.

CASSQAWFSGGEQYF TGCGCCAGCAGCCAAGCCTGGTTTAGCGGGGGCGAGCAGTACTTC TRBD2 - TRBJ2-7 TRBV4-3
CASSYPGSDRDPYEQYF TGTGCCAGCAGTTACCCCGGTTCGGACAGGGACCCCTACGAGCAGTACTTC TRBD1 - TRBJ2-7 TRBV6-2/TRBV6-3
CASSLLSYQKAFF TGTGCCAGCAGCTTACTTTCTTACCAGAAAGCTTTCTTT - - TRBJ1-1 TRBV11-2
CASRPGQGSYTEAFF TGTGCCAGCAGGCCGGGACAGGGTTCTTACACTGAAGCTTTCTTT TRBD1 once TRBJ1-1 TRBV6-5
CSANEEEKLFF TGCAGTGCTAACGAGGAGGAAAAACTGTTTTTT - - TRBJ1-4 TRBV20-1
CASTPEGGVQPQHF TGTGCCAGTACCCCGGAGGGAGGGGTGCAGCCCCAGCATTTT - - TRBJ1-5 TRBV19
CSELASTDTQYF TGCAGCGAATTAGCCAGCACAGATACGCAGTATTTT - - TRBJ2-3 TRBV29-1
CASSRQGNEKLLF TGTGCCAGCAGCAGACAGGGGAATGAAAAACTGCTTTTT TRBD1 - TRBJ1-4 TRBV5-4
CASSLDGGTFQSYEQYF TGCGCCAGCAGCTTGGATGGGGGGACTTTCCAATCCTACGAGCAGTACTTC - once TRBJ2-7 TRBV5-1
CASSPRARNTGPNYGYTF TGTGCCAGCTCACCACGGGCCCGCAACACAGGGCCTAACTATGGCTACACCTTC - - TRBJ1-2 TRBV18
CASSPPAGKAEAFF TGTGCCAGCAGTCCCCCGGCAGGGAAGGCTGAAGCTTTCTTT - - TRBJ1-1 TRBV6-5
CASSRGTGDTEAFF TGTGCCAGCAGCCGGGGGACAGGGGACACTGAAGCTTTCTTT TRBD1 - TRBJ1-1 TRBV7-9
CASSSGTSGTTGELFF TGTGCCAGCAGCTCCGGGACTAGCGGGACCACCGGGGAGCTGTTTTTT TRBD2 - TRBJ2-2 TRBV9
CASSEPSETAQLSSYEQYF TGCGCCAGCAGTGAGCCTTCAGAGACGGCTCAACTAAGCTCCTACGAGCAGTACTTC - - TRBJ2-7 TRBV10-1
CASRRYNEQFF TGTGCCAGCAGGCGTTACAATGAGCAGTTCTTC - - TRBJ2-1 TRBV6-5
CASRKVGQGASEQYF TGCGCCAGCAGGAAAGTGGGACAGGGGGCGAGTGAGCAGTACTTC TRBD1 - TRBJ2-7 TRBV4-1
CASRGTGPTGELFF TGTGCCAGCAGGGGGACAGGGCCCACCGGGGAGCTGTTTTTT TRBD1 - TRBJ2-2 TRBV5-4
CASSLEVQGEAFF TGTGCCAGCAGCTTAGAAGTACAGGGGGAAGCTTTCTTT TRBD1 few TRBJ1-1 TRBV11-1
CASSPANRGLGEKLLF TGTGCCAGCAGCCCCGCGAACAGGGGGTTGGGTGAAAAACTGCTTTTT TRBD1 - TRBJ1-4 TRBV5-4
CATSRAPGTSGRYEQYF TGTGCCACCAGCAGAGCTCCCGGGACTAGCGGGAGGTACGAGCAGTACTTC TRBD2 - TRBJ2-7 TRBV15
CASSPPGLAGNTGELFF TGTGCCAGCAGTCCTCCGGGACTAGCGGGGAACACCGGGGAGCTGTTTTTT TRBD2 - TRBJ2-2 TRBV28
CASSRDRGRGYTF TGTGCCAGCAGCCGGGACAGGGGACGCGGCTACACCTTC TRBD1 - TRBJ1-2 TRBV6-6
CASRDRYNSPLHF TGTGCCAGCCGGGACAGATATAATTCACCCCTCCACTTT TRBD1 - TRBJ1-6 TRBV28
CASRSGGGGNQPQHF TGTGCCAGCAGGTCCGGGGGTGGTGGCAATCAGCCCCAGCATTTT - few TRBJ1-5 TRBV25-1
CASSPLDRGNSPLHF TGTGCCAGCAGTCCCCTAGACAGGGGGAATTCACCCCTCCACTTT TRBD1 - TRBJ1-6 TRBV27
CASSYGSGGYGYTF TGTGCCAGCAGCTACGGGAGCGGAGGTTATGGCTACACCTTC - few TRBJ1-2 TRBV5-6
CASSPPGSPLHF TGTGCCAGCAGTCCCCCAGGTTCACCCCTCCACTTT - - TRBJ1-6 TRBV27
CASSYPAVSGEQYF TGTGCCAGCAGTTACCCCGCGGTATCGGGGGAGCAGTACTTC - - TRBJ2-7 TRBV6-2/TRBV6-3
CASSLYQAGGAKNIQYF TGCGCCAGCAGCTTGTACCAAGCTGGGGGGGCCAAAAACATTCAGTACTTC - once TRBJ2-4 TRBV5-1
CASSGGQGTFWNSPLHF TGTGCCAGCAGCGGGGGACAGGGAACCTTTTGGAATTCACCCCTCCACTTT TRBD1 - TRBJ1-6 TRBV5-6
CASSYRRGHTEAFF TGTGCCAGCAGTTACAGGAGGGGACACACTGAAGCTTTCTTT - - TRBJ1-1 TRBV6-5
CASSGTSEQFF TGTGCCAGCAGCGGGACTAGTGAGCAGTTCTTC TRBD2 once TRBJ2-1 TRBV6-6
CASSFRLAGVDEQYF TGCGCCAGCAGCTTCCGACTAGCGGGAGTAGACGAGCAGTACTTC TRBD2 - TRBJ2-7 TRBV5-1
CASSVTGTSHNEQFF TGTGCCAGCAGCGTTACCGGGACTTCTCACAATGAGCAGTTCTTC - - TRBJ2-1 TRBV9
CSVTGQGGSYEQYF TGCAGCGTGACCGGACAGGGGGGCTCCTACGAGCAGTACTTC TRBD1 - TRBJ2-7 TRBV29-1
CASNPGSSYNEQFF TGTGCCAGCAACCCGGGAAGCTCCTACAATGAGCAGTTCTTC - - TRBJ2-1 TRBV9
CARGGATNEKLFF TGTGCCAGGGGGGGGGCAACTAATGAAAAACTGTTTTTT - - TRBJ1-4 TRBV2
CASSLVFAIRSSMNTEAFF TGTGCCAGCAGCTTAGTCTTCGCTATTCGGTCGTCGATGAACACTGAAGCTTTCTTT - - TRBJ1-1 TRBV7-2
CASSIRQGWYNGNEKLLF TGTGCCAGTAGTATCCGGCAGGGTTGGTACAATGGTAATGAAAAACTGCTTTTT - - TRBJ1-4 TRBV19
CASRGQITGELFF TGTGCCAGCAGGGGACAGATCACCGGGGAGCTGTTTTTT TRBD1 - TRBJ2-2 TRBV7-9
CATSRESSGMGYNEQFF TGTGCCACCAGCAGGGAGAGTAGCGGGATGGGTTACAATGAGCAGTTCTTC TRBD2 - TRBJ2-1 TRBV15
CASARGSNQPQHF TGTGCCAGTGCGAGAGGTAGCAATCAGCCCCAGCATTTT - - TRBJ1-5 TRBV5-6
CASSESRLAEIPQFF TGCGCCAGCAGTGAGTCTCGACTAGCGGAGATCCCGCAGTTCTTC TRBD2 - TRBJ2-1 TRBV10-1
CASSFGGPSYEQYF TGTGCCAGCAGTTTCGGGGGACCTTCCTACGAGCAGTACTTC - - TRBJ2-7 TRBV27
CASSLGQGGEKLLF TGTGCCAGCAGCTTGGGACAGGGAGGAGAAAAACTGCTTTTT TRBD1 few TRBJ1-4 TRBV5-6
CASSFTRYEQYF TGTGCCAGCAGCTTTACTCGGTACGAGCAGTACTTC - - TRBJ2-7 TRBV5-5
CASSLAGVANTIYF TGTGCCAGCAGCTTAGCCGGGGTGGCAAACACCATATATTTT - - TRBJ1-3 TRBV11-2
CASSRTGANSGNTIYF TGTGCCAGCAGTAGAACAGGGGCCAACTCTGGAAACACCATATATTTT TRBD1 - TRBJ1-3 TRBV6-6
CSVVALTSGHWETQYF TGCAGCGTTGTAGCCCTGACTAGCGGTCATTGGGAGACCCAGTACTTC TRBD2 - TRBJ2-5 TRBV29-1
CASSLSYPGGASGNTIYF TGTGCCAGCAGCCTCAGTTATCCAGGGGGCGCCTCTGGAAACACCATATATTTT TRBD1 - TRBJ1-3 TRBV7-2
CAISERRDRGRGDTQYF TGTGCCATCAGTGAGAGGAGGGACAGGGGGCGCGGAGATACGCAGTATTTT TRBD1 - TRBJ2-3 TRBV10-3
CASSLRTGTIFYEQYF TGTGCCAGCAGCTTAAGGACAGGGACCATTTTCTACGAGCAGTACTTC TRBD1 - TRBJ2-7 TRBV7-2